A single sample gave rise to the 5 T cell receptor beta chains below, sequenced in a study of blood T cell repertoires in COVID-19. Some clones are missing from TCRdb's copy, which holds only in-frame ones; the method was immunoSEQ multiplex PCR. The top ten clones hold less than 15% of a sample with tens of thousands of clones, 82% of them seen once. Sequenced material: peripheral blood. The source is an elderly man with acute or convalescent COVID-19.

This chain joins TRBV7-6 and TRBJ1-2, with 10 bases identical to TRBD1. Germline-derived CDR1 and CDR2 are SGHVS and FNYEAQ. CDR3 length: 15 amino acids. Unmatched junction bases numbered 10, after V lost 7 bases and J lost 5 bases. The chain's CDR3 is CASTPIQGQGYGYTF. Here the CDR3 DNA reads TGTGCCAGCACCCCGATTCAGGGACAGGGGTATGGCTACACCTTC.

This rearrangement joins TRBV6-1 to TRBJ1-1; D not resolved. The CDR3 extends over 14 amino acids. Looked up from germline, CDR1 is MNHNS and CDR2 is SASEGT. V lost 3 bases to trimming and J lost 2 bases, with 10 bases between them. The CDR3: CASSDARVNTEAFF. The DNA of the CDR3 is TGTGCCAGCAGTGATGCGAGAGTCAACACTGAAGCTTTCTTT.

The genes are TRBV19 and TRBJ1-3, with TRBD1 matching over 7 bases. Trimming cost V 8 bases and J 4 bases; bases outside gene matches: 5. CDR3 length: 13 amino acids. Per germline, CDR1 LNHDA and CDR2 SQIVND (reference sequence). CDR3 nucleotides: TGTGCCAGTTCCAGGGGGTACGGAAACACCATATATTTT. It encodes CASSRGYGNTIYF.

CDR3 nucleotides: TGTGCCAGCAGCTCCTCTCTGAACACTGAAGCTTTCTTT. Protein product: CASSSSLNTEAFF. The chain carries TRBV7-8 and TRBJ1-1; no clear D gene. Germline loops: CDR1 SGHVS, CDR2 FQNEAQ. V was clipped by 4 bases and J by 0 bases, with 6 bases between them. The CDR3 is made up of 13 amino acids.

The V gene is TRBV2, the J gene TRBJ1-1; D is possibly TRBD1 (5 bases). The CDR3 covers 14 residues. Trimming removed 1 base from V and 10 bases from J, with 16 bases in between. Germline CDR1 is SNHLY and CDR2 is FYNNEI. The CDR3 DNA reads as TGTGCCAGCAGTGAAGGTAGACAGCCCGGAGTAGCTTTCTTT. Translating gives CASSEGRQPGVAFF.